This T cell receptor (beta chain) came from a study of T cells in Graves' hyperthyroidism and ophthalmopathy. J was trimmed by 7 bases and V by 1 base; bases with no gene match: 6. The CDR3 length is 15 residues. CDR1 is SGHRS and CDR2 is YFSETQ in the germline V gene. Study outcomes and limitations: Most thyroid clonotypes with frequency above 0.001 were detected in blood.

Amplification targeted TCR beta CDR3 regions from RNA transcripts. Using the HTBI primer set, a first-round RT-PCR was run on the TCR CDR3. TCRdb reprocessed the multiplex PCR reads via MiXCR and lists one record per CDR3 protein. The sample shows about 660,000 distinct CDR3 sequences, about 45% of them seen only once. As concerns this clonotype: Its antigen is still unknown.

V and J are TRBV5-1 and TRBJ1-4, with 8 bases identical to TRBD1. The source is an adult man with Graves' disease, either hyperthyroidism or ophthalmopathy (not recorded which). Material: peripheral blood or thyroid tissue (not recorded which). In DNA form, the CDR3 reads TGCGCCAGCAGCTTGTCCGGGACAGGAATTGAAAAACTGTTTTTT. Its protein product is CASSLSGTGIEKLFF.